Below are 25 T cell receptor beta chains sequenced from a single sample in a study of CD8+CD57+ T cells in acquired aplastic anemia. Both TCR beta VDJ combination and CDR3 sequence profiling were carried out. Genomic DNA was the template for this profiling. TCRdb itself ran the reads through MiXCR, one entry per CDR3 protein. Of about 150,000 distinct CDR3 sequences in the sample, around two fifths were seen once. The specimen was sorted CD4+, CD8+, or CD8+CD57+ T cells (not recorded which) from PBMCs. The receptor set was obtained from a human donor in good health, serving as a control.

This clonotype was found many times. The chain uses TRBV7-9 and TRBJ1-1; 9 nucleotides align to TRBD1. CDR1 is SEHNR, CDR2 FQNEAQ, per germline (reference sequence). Losses at the gene ends were 3 bases for V and 4 bases for J; bases not matched to a gene: 3. This CDR3 is built from 14 residues. Here the CDR3 DNA reads TGTGCCAGCAGCTTTGACAGGGGGATCACTGAAGCTTTCTTT. It translates to CASSFDRGITEAFF.

On this clonotype itself: An end of the junction does not agree with germline; a read error may underlie this. The CDR3 region has the DNA TGTGCCAGCAGGACGGGGCAGGGTAATTCACTCCTCCACTTT. It encodes CASRTGQGNSLLHF. The chain recombines TRBV6-1 with TRBJ1-6, with D maybe TRBD1 (5 bases). Germline assignment: CDR1 MNHNS and CDR2 SASEGT. The CDR3 is made up of 14 amino acids.

This clonotype was seen ten or more times. The chain recombines TRBV29-1 with TRBJ2-3; 11 nucleotides line up with TRBD1. V trimming: 3 bases; J trimming: 9 bases; junction bases outside the gene matches: 8. The CDR3 is 14 residues long. Looked up from germline, CDR1 is SQVTM and CDR2 is ANQGSEA. The CDR3 sequence is CSVESRDRGWTQYF. DNA for the CDR3: TGCAGCGTTGAGTCCCGGGACAGGGGGTGGACGCAGTATTTT.

This clonotype was seen only a few times. The rearrangement links TRBV27 to TRBJ1-1; no reliable D call. Germline lookup yields CDR1 MNHEY and CDR2 SMNVEV (reference sequence). This CDR3 region has 13 residues. Trimming left V 4 bases short and J 5 bases short, with 11 bases between. The CDR3 protein is CASSSKPNTEAFF. The DNA of the CDR3 is TGTGCCAGCAGTTCCAAACCCAATACTGAAGCTTTCTTT.

The chain carries TRBV10-3 and TRBJ2-5, with D possibly TRBD1 on 5 matching bases. The CDR3 totals 11 residues. V shed 10 bases and J shed 5 bases, with 11 bases lying between them. From germline, CDR1 is ENHRY and CDR2 SYGVKD. In nucleotides, the CDR3 is TGTGCCACCAGGGTTGGGGAGACCCAGTACTTC. Amino acid sequence: CATRVGETQYF.

Notes on this clonotype: At one of its ends the junction is not consistent with the germline gene, which may arise from a read error. The chain carries TRBV9 and TRBJ2-7, with a weak D call TRBD2 (6 bases). This CDR3 comprises 15 residues. Germline V CDR1 and CDR2: SGDLS, YYNGEE. CDR3 loop: CVSSAGTRGTYEQYF. The CDR3 DNA reads TGTGTCAGCAGCGCAGGGACCCGGGGGACCTACGAGCAGTACTTC.

This clonotype has ten or more counts. The chain recombines TRBV10-3 with TRBJ1-2, with D unclear. This CDR3 region has 14 residues. The germline V gene encodes CDR1 ENHRY and CDR2 SYGVKD. Trimming took off 3 bases at V and 6 bases at J, with 14 bases between the two ends. The CDR3 loop is CAISEGLGANGYTF. The DNA for the CDR3 is TGTGCCATCAGTGAAGGCCTAGGAGCAAATGGCTACACCTTC.

This clonotype was counted ten times or more. The chain links TRBV5-1 to TRBJ1-1; no reliable D call. The V and J ends lost 2 bases and 3 bases respectively, with 11 bases between them. The germline gives CDR1 SGHRS, CDR2 YFSETQ. The CDR3 runs to 14 residues. The CDR3 DNA reads as TGCGCCAGCAGCTTAGGGTCTATGCACACTGAAGCTTTCTTT. Translating it yields CASSLGSMHTEAFF.

Regarding this clonotype: Being one base from a much bigger clone, this may be a read error. The V call is TRBV4-2, the J call TRBJ2-6; D ambiguous. CDR1 is LGHNA, CDR2 YNFKEQ, per germline. The CDR3 runs to 13 residues. V lost 4 bases and J lost 12, with 13 bases in between. The CDR3 loop is CASSRTAISVLTF. The CDR3 region has the DNA TGTGCCAGCAGCCGAACAGCAATAAGCGTCCTGACTTTC.

Worth noting for this clonotype: A much larger clone differs from this one at a single base, so this may be a read error. The chain couples TRBV11-2 to TRBJ1-6; D remains ambiguous. The CDR3 has 16 amino acids. CDR1 is SGHAT and CDR2 is FQNNGV in the germline V gene. CDR3 amino acids: CASSLGASSYSSPLHF. The CDR3 nucleotides are TGTGCCAGCAGCTTAGGAGCCAGCTCCTATAGTTCACCCCTCCACTTT.

The rearrangement uses TRBV2 and TRBJ2-3; TRBD1 agrees at 8 bases. The CDR3 has 14 amino acids. CDR1 and CDR2 from the germline V gene are SNHLY and FYNNEI. Trimming took 5 bases from V and 4 from J; bases not matched to a gene: 5. CDR3 nucleotides: TGTGCCAGCAGTCAACAGGGGGTTTCAGATACGCAGTATTTT. It encodes CASSQQGVSDTQYF.

This clonotype was seen ten or more times. The gene calls are TRBV20-1 and TRBJ2-5; D possibly corresponds to TRBD2 (6 bases). Trimming cost V 3 bases and J 2 bases, with 10 bases left between them. CDR3 length: 13 residues. CDR1 is DFQATT, CDR2 SNEGSKA, per germline (reference sequence). Written as DNA, the CDR3 is TGCAGTGCTAGGGCTAGCGCTCAAGAGACCCAGTACTTC. Its translation: CSARASAQETQYF.

This clonotype was counted a few times. The chain links TRBV20-1 to TRBJ2-7; TRBD2 matches at 12 bases. CDR1 is DFQATT and CDR2 is SNEGSKA in the germline V gene (reference sequence). This CDR3 comprises 14 residues. The V segment lost 5 bases and the J segment 3 bases; nucleotides outside the gene matches: 5. The chain's CDR3 is CSAEGLAGNYEQYF. CDR3 in DNA: TGCAGTGCTGAAGGACTAGCGGGGAACTACGAGCAGTACTTC.

This clonotype was seen many times. The gene calls are TRBV12-3 or TRBV12-4 and TRBJ2-2, with D perhaps matching TRBD2 (7 bases). The CDR3 has 15 amino acids. Trimming took 2 bases from V and 2 from J, leaving 9 bases between them. CDR3 sequence (DNA): TGTGCCAGCAGTTTATCGGGGGGCAACACCGGGGAGCTGTTTTTT. It yields the protein CASSLSGGNTGELFF.

In this sample, this clonotype turned up many times. V gene TRBV15 combines with J gene TRBJ2-3; no definite D call. CDR3 size: 13 residues. The V gene's germline CDR1 is LNHNV and CDR2 YYDKDF (reference sequence). V was shortened by 0 bases and J by 6 bases, with 7 bases between the two germline ends. CDR3: CATSRDPGDTQYF. In nucleotides, the CDR3 is TGTGCCACCAGCAGAGACCCCGGCGATACGCAGTATTTT.

This clonotype was observed a handful of times. The V call is TRBV18, the J call TRBJ2-1; no reliable D call. V gave up 3 bases and J gave up 7 bases, with 10 bases separating them. Germline V gives CDR1 KGHSH, CDR2 LQKENI. This CDR3 spans 13 amino acids. CDR3 sequence reads: CASSPGSPNEQFF. The CDR3 DNA reads as TGTGCCAGCTCACCCGGGTCACCTAATGAGCAGTTCTTC.

This clonotype was observed once. The rearrangement uses TRBV10-3 and TRBJ2-7; tentative D call: TRBD1 (6 bases). The CDR3 spans 14 residues. Trimming left V 8 bases short and J 4 bases short, with 18 bases between. Germline V gene lookup returns CDR1 ENHRY and CDR2 SYGVKD. The CDR3 protein is CAIAGQSTAYEQYF. For the CDR3, the DNA is TGTGCCATCGCAGGACAGTCTACCGCATACGAGCAGTACTTC.

DNA for the CDR3: TGTGCCAGCAGCGCCCACCCTCGGGGGGGTACGGAGACCCAGTACTTC. Translating it yields CASSAHPRGGTETQYF. The rearrangement joins TRBV5-4 to TRBJ2-7; TRBD2 matches at 8 bases. Matching the DNA end better, TRBJ2-5 makes the J call doubtful. Germline V CDR1 and CDR2: SGHNT, YYREEE (reference sequence). This CDR3 comprises 16 residues.

As DNA, the CDR3 is TGTGCCAGCACCCCCGGGTTTGCCGGTTCCTACGAGCAGTACTTC. Translated, it gives CASTPGFAGSYEQYF. The chain has TRBV7-6 and TRBJ2-7; D uncertain. The CDR3 covers 15 residues. With 7 bases removed from V and 1 base from J, the gap between germline ends came to 17 bases. Germline V gene sequence: CDR1 SGHVS, CDR2 FNYEAQ.

On this clonotype itself: A read error may account for a junction end that differs from germline. This chain connects TRBV10-2 to TRBJ1-6, with D possibly matching TRBD1 (6 bases). The CDR3 is 13 amino acids. CDR1 is WSHSY, CDR2 SAAADI, per germline. CDR3 loop: CAIRRGVQSPLHF. DNA for the CDR3: TGTGCCATCAGAAGGGGGGTACAGTCACCCCTCCACTTT.

A few counts support this clonotype. The chain links TRBV3-1 to TRBJ1-3; D remains ambiguous. Germline V gene lookup returns CDR1 LGHDT and CDR2 YNNKEL (reference sequence). The CDR3 is made up of 13 amino acids. V lost 5 bases, J lost 0 bases, and 5 bases lay in between. The CDR3 loop is CASSIGSGNTIYF. The CDR3 nucleotides are TGTGCCAGCAGCATAGGCTCTGGAAACACCATATATTTT.

For this clonotype: The junction does not match germline at one end; this may be a read error. The gene calls are TRBV5-6 and TRBJ2-7; 9 nucleotides line up with TRBD2. This CDR3 contains 16 residues. Germline CDR1 and CDR2: SGHDT and YYEEEE. The CDR3 spells CPSSSRLAASSYEQYF. CDR3 nucleotide sequence: TGTCCCAGCAGCTCCAGACTAGCGGCAAGCTCCTACGAGCAGTACTTC.

This clonotype was counted at least ten times. The CDR3 DNA sequence: TGTGCCAGCAGTTACTCCCTCGGGGGATCCTACGAGCAGTACTTC. Translating it yields CASSYSLGGSYEQYF. The rearrangement joins TRBV6-5 to TRBJ2-7; perhaps TRBD2 as D (6 bases). Germline V CDR1 and CDR2: MNHEY, SVGAGI. The CDR3 spans 15 residues. Trimming took 0 bases from V and 1 from J, leaving 10 bases between them.

The V call is TRBV6-1, the J call TRBJ1-5; TRBD1 agrees at 8 bases. Trimming removed 8 bases from V and 5 bases from J; junction bases left unmatched: 5. This CDR3 has 13 residues. Germline CDR1 and CDR2: MNHNS and SASEGT. Here the CDR3 reads CASSMDRDQPQHF. Here the CDR3 DNA reads TGTGCCAGCTCGATGGACAGGGATCAGCCCCAGCATTTT.

J is TRBJ2-3 and V is TRBV6-5; weak D call: TRBD2 (6 bases). Trimming took off 2 bases at V and 1 base at J, with 13 bases between the two ends. The CDR3 extends over 16 amino acids. Germline CDR1 reads MNHEY; CDR2 reads SVGAGI. CDR3 in DNA: TGTGCCAGCAGTTACAGGCGGGGCCTCCGCACAGATACGCAGTATTTT. Protein sequence: CASSYRRGLRTDTQYF.